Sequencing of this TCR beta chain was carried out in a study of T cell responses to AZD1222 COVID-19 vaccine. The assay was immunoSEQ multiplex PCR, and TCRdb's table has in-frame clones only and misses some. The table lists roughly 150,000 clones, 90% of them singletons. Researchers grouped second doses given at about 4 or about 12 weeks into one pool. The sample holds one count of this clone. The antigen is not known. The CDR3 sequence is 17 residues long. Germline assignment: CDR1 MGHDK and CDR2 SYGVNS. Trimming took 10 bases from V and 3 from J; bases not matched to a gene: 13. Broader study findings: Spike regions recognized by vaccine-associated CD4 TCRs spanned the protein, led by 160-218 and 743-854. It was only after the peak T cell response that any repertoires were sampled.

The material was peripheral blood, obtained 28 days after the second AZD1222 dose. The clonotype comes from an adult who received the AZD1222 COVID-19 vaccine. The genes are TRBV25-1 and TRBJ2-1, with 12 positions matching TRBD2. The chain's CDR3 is CATPPGLAGSNYNEQFF. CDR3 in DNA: TGTGCCACTCCTCCGGGACTAGCGGGTTCCAACTACAATGAGCAGTTCTTC.